Below, one TCR beta chain is given with its context. Unique molecular identifiers were incorporated into the prepared TCRbeta library. TCRdb re-derived calls from the PCR reads in MiXCR, one entry per CDR3 protein. The sample shows about 500,000 distinct CDR3 sequences, approximately 32% of them seen only once. CDR3 length equals 15 residues. The V end was cut by 5 bases, the J end by 2 bases, with 15 bases between. Germline V CDR1 and CDR2: SEHNR, FQNEAQ (reference sequence). This specimen belongs to a study of T-cell reconstitution after alpha-beta-depleted transplantation in children. This TCR was sampled from a human donor who donated a stem cell graft to a child with aplastic anemia. Sequenced material: PBMCs from the stem cell graft donor, taken from the stem cell graft. This chain uses TRBV7-9 with TRBJ2-5; D might be TRBD1 or TRBD2, each matching 6 bases. As DNA, the CDR3 is TGTGCCAGCAGCCCCGGACGGGGGCTACAAGAGACCCAGTACTTC. Encoded protein: CASSPGRGLQETQYF. Together with reference TRBV7-9 and TRBJ2-5, the CDR3 gives the full variable domain: DTGVSQNPRHKITKRGQNVTFRCDPISEHNRLYWYRQTLGQGPEFLTYFQNEAQLEKSRLLSDRFSAERPKGSFSTLEIQRTEQGDSAMYLCASSPGRGLQETQYFGPGTRLLVL.